This is a list of T cell receptor beta chains from one sample in a study of T cell repertoires in cytomegalovirus infection. These receptors have no identified antigens. MiXCR was run by TCRdb on the reads, yielding one entry per CDR3 protein. The table lists 150,000 or so distinct CDR3 sequences, about 20% of them singletons. The input for sequencing was CD8+ T cells from cultured PBMCs, taken from culture after CMV antigen stimulation. Receptor source: a human donor in good health (CMV status not recorded). Some clones in this sample may be carry-over from other donors' samples. Each CDR3 is given without its conserved first and last residue. Each record gives: V gene, clone size, CDR3 protein. Part of the rows lack a size; the others show once, few, many or a class for expanded clones.

V: TRBV7-2; size: many; CDR3: ASSLGLLTDTQY
V: TRBV9; size: once; CDR3: ASSGEGGGDLQETQY
V: TRBV6-2/TRBV6-3; size: -; CDR3: ASSRGMNTEAF
V: TRBV7-2; size: -; CDR3: ASSFIQGSNQPQH
V: TRBV6-6; size: few; CDR3: ASSYYRHTEAF
V: TRBV12-3/TRBV12-4; size: -; CDR3: ASSLGRGGNGYT
V: TRBV2; size: few; CDR3: ASSDRVSNYGYT
V: TRBV2; size: many; CDR3: ASSEGRGGFNQPQH
V: TRBV19; size: -; CDR3: ASSIRDRSYEQY
V: TRBV12-3/TRBV12-4; size: -; CDR3: ASTTGLAGDEQY
V: TRBV7-2; size: many; CDR3: ASSSNRGNTIY
V: TRBV7-2; size: -; CDR3: ASSLGPGQGYEQY
V: TRBV27; size: -; CDR3: ASSLSPPDASYEQY
V: TRBV12-3/TRBV12-4; size: -; CDR3: ASSSDGNEQF
V: TRBV7-6; size: -; CDR3: ASSFSLSETQY
V: TRBV12-3/TRBV12-4; size: -; CDR3: ASSLEQENTEAF
V: TRBV27; size: few; CDR3: ASSLNGDANSPLH
V: TRBV19; size: few; CDR3: ASSIAVGSEQY
V: TRBV7-2; size: few; CDR3: ASSLPDRYRYNEQF
V: TRBV7-9; size: few; CDR3: ASSSPGRQFATLF
V: TRBV4-1; size: -; CDR3: ASSQDYRGGMDTQY
V: TRBV9; size: -; CDR3: ASGKGTAEAF
V: TRBV20-1; size: -; CDR3: SARDTLSGGPTDTQY
V: TRBV7-9; size: -; CDR3: ASKAGGSSYEQY
V: TRBV12-3/TRBV12-4; size: -; CDR3: ASSLGDVSYNEQF
V: TRBV20-1; size: -; CDR3: SARDEGLAGGFGSYEQY